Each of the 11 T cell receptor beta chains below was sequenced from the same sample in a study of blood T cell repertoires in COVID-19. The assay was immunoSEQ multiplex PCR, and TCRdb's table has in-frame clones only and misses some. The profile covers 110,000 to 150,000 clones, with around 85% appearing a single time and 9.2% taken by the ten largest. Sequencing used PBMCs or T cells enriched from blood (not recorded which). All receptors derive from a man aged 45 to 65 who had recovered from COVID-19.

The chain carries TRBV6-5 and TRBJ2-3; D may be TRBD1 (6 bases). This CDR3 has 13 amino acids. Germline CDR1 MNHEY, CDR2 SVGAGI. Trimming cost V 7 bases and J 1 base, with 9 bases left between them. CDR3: CASKGQGTDTQYF. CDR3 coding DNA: TGTGCCAGCAAGGGACAAGGCACAGATACGCAGTATTTT.

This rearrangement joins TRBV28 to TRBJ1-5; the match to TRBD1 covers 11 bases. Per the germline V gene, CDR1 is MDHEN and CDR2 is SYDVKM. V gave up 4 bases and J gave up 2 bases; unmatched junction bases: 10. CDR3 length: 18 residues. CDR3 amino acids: CASSSQRTGGLGNQPQHF. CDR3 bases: TGTGCCAGCAGTTCCCAGAGGACAGGGGGCTTAGGCAATCAGCCCCAGCATTTT.

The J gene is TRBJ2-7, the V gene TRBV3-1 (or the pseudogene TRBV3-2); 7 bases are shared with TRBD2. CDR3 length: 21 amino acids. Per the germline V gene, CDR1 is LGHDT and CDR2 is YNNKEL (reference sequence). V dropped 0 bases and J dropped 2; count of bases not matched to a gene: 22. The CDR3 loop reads CASSQEGQSWENWGGTYEQYF. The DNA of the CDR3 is TGTGCCAGCAGCCAAGAGGGCCAAAGTTGGGAAAACTGGGGAGGGACCTACGAGCAGTACTTC.

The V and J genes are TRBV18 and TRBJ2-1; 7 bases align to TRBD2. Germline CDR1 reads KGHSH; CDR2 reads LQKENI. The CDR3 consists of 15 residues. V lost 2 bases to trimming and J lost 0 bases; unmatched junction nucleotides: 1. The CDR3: CASSPASGSYNEQFF. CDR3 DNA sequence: TGTGCCAGCTCACCAGCTAGCGGCTCCTACAATGAGCAGTTCTTC.

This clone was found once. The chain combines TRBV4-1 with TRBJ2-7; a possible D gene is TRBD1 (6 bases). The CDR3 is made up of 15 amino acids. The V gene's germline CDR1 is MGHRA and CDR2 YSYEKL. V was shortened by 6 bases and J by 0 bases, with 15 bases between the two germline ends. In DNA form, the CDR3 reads TGCGCCAGCAGGGGGGCACACATGGTCTCCTACGAGCAGTACTTC. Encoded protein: CASRGAHMVSYEQYF.

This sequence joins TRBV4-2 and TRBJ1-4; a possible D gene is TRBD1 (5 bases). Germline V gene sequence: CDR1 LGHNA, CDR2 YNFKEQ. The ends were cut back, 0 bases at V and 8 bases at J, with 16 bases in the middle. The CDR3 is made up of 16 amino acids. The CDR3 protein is CASSQEESGRLEKLFF. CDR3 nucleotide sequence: TGTGCCAGCAGCCAAGAGGAATCAGGGCGTTTAGAAAAACTGTTTTTT.

The CDR3 sequence is CASSQVGDIGNTIYF. In DNA form, the CDR3 reads TGTGCCAGCAGCCAAGTAGGGGATATTGGAAACACCATATATTTT. The V gene is TRBV14, the J gene TRBJ1-3; perhaps TRBD1 as D (5 bases). This CDR3 has 15 residues. The germline V and J ends were trimmed by 1 base and 3 bases, with 10 bases remaining between them. Germline values: CDR1 SGHDN, CDR2 FVKESK.

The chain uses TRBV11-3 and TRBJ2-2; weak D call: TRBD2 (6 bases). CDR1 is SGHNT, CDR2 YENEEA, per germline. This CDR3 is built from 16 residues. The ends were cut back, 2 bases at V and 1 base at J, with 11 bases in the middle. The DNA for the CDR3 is TGTGCCAGCAGCTTATCAGGGAGGCAGAACACCGGGGAGCTGTTTTTT. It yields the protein CASSLSGRQNTGELFF.

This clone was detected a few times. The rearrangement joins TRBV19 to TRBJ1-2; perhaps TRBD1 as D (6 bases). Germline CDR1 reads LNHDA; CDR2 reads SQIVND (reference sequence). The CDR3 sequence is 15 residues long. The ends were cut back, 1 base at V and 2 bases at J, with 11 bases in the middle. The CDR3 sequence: CASSIATGPNYGYTF. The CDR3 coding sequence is TGTGCCAGTAGTATAGCGACAGGCCCGAACTATGGCTACACCTTC.

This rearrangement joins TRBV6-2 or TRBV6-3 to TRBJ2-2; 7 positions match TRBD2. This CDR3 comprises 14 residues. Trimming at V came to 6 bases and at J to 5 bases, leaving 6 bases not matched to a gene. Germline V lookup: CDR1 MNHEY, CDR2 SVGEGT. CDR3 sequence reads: CASRYLGGTGELFF. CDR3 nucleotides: TGTGCCAGCAGATACCTGGGGGGGACCGGGGAGCTGTTTTTT.

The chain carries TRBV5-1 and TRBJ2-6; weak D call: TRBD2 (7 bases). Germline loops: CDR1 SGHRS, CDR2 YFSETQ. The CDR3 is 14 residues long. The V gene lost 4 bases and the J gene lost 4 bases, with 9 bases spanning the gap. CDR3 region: CASSGGGGANVLTF. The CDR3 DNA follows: TGCGCCAGCAGCGGGGGGGGCGGGGCCAACGTCCTGACTTTC.